The next 17 T cell receptor beta chains were all read from a single sample in a study of T cell responses to AZD1222 COVID-19 vaccine. Sequencing was performed with immunoSEQ multiplex PCR; in TCRdb, only in-frame clones are kept and a portion is missing. The sample holds 95,000 to 110,000 clones, about 89% seen once. Material: peripheral blood, obtained 28 days after the second AZD1222 dose. These receptors were collected from an adult who received the AZD1222 COVID-19 vaccine.

This clone was counted a single time. The chain joins TRBV2 to TRBJ2-3; 8 bases line up with TRBD2. CDR3 length equals 15 residues. V lost 2 bases and J lost 1; bases outside the gene matches: 2. Germline CDR1 reads SNHLY; CDR2 reads FYNNEI. CDR3 in DNA: TGTGCCAGCAGTGAACAAGCGGGAGGCACAGATACGCAGTATTTT. Amino acids: CASSEQAGGTDTQYF. The entire variable domain, with the rest obtained from reference TRBV2 and TRBJ2-3, is as follows: EPEVTQTPSHQVTQMGQEVILRCVPISNHLYFYWYRQILGQKVEFLVSFYNNEISEKSEIFDDQFSVERPDGSNFTLKIRSTKLEDSAMYFCASSEQAGGTDTQYFGPGTRLTVL.

The chain employs TRBV6-1 and TRBJ1-1; D is unclear. V lost 2 bases and J 3 bases, leaving 10 bases between the germline ends. This CDR3 contains 14 residues. Germline V CDR1 and CDR2: MNHNS, SASEGT. The CDR3 spells CASSENTGYTEAFF. CDR3 coding DNA: TGTGCCAGCAGTGAAAATACGGGTTACACTGAAGCTTTCTTT.

The count of this clone is one. The chain joins TRBV13 to TRBJ1-2; D unresolved. Looked up from germline, CDR1 is PRHDT and CDR2 is FYEKMQ (reference sequence). V was cut by 0 bases and J by 4 bases, with 21 bases left in between. CDR3 size: 18 residues. In nucleotides, the CDR3 is TGTGCCAGCAGCTTAGGATTTAGATCCCCCAAAACCTTCTATGGCTACACCTTC. Its translation: CASSLGFRSPKTFYGYTF.

The V gene is TRBV27, the J gene TRBJ1-2; TRBD1 matches 7 bases. The V gene end was trimmed by 6 bases and the J gene end by 6 bases; junction bases not matched to a gene: 10. The germline V gene encodes CDR1 MNHEY and CDR2 SMNVEV (reference sequence). The CDR3 length is 14 residues. DNA of the CDR3: TGTGCCAGCAGCCGAGGGACAGTAGCGAATGGCTACACCTTC. Amino acids: CASSRGTVANGYTF.

The DNA of the CDR3 is TGTGCCACCAGTGAGGGACAGGGGCTAAACACTGAAGCTTTCTTT. Translated: CATSEGQGLNTEAFF. V and J are TRBV24-1 and TRBJ1-1, with 10 positions matching TRBD1. In germline, CDR1 is KGHDR, CDR2 SFDVKD. The CDR3 length is 15 residues. The junction had 3 bases not matched to a gene; V was cut back by 4 bases and J by 2 bases.

V is TRBV27 and J is TRBJ2-2; TRBD2 might be the D (5 bases). Germline V gene data show CDR1 as MNHEY and CDR2 as SMNVEV (reference sequence). The CDR3 is 12 amino acids. Trimming shortened V by 4 bases and J by 6 bases, and 6 bases separated the two germline ends. CDR3 protein: CASSSRAGELFF. The CDR3 bases are TGTGCCAGCAGTTCGAGGGCCGGGGAGCTGTTTTTT.

The V gene is TRBV30, the J gene TRBJ2-3, with 8 positions matching TRBD2. Looked up from germline, CDR1 is GTSNPN and CDR2 is SVGIG (reference sequence). The CDR3 runs 15 residues. V gave up 0 bases and J gave up 2 bases; unmatched junction bases: 4. CDR3: CAWSVAGDSTDTQYF. CDR3 in DNA: TGTGCCTGGAGTGTAGCGGGGGATTCCACAGATACGCAGTATTTT.

This chain joins TRBV5-1 and TRBJ2-3, with D possibly called TRBD1 or TRBD2 (6 bases each). This CDR3 is 17 amino acids long. V was shortened by 0 bases and J by 0 bases, with 14 bases between the two germline ends. Germline CDR1 and CDR2: SGHRS and YFSETQ. The CDR3 bases are TGCGCCAGCAGCTTGGGCGTTTGGGGGGCGAGCACAGATACGCAGTATTTT. Translated, it gives CASSLGVWGASTDTQYF.

This chain uses TRBV19 with TRBJ1-2, with D unresolved. Trimming took off 1 base at V and 2 bases at J, with 5 bases between the two ends. CDR3 size: 13 residues. Looked up from germline, CDR1 is LNHDA and CDR2 is SQIVND (reference sequence). CDR3 region: CASSIGRNYGYTF. The CDR3 DNA is TGTGCCAGTAGTATAGGACGGAACTATGGCTACACCTTC.

The V call is TRBV9, the J call TRBJ2-2, with TRBD1 matching over 7 bases. Germline V gene lookup returns CDR1 SGDLS and CDR2 YYNGEE. CDR3 size: 19 residues. Trimming cost V 0 bases and J 4 bases; bases outside gene matches: 15. CDR3 amino acids: CASSVGEHRGPPGTGELFF. In DNA form, the CDR3 reads TGTGCCAGCAGCGTAGGCGAGCACAGGGGACCCCCTGGCACCGGGGAGCTGTTTTTT.

V is TRBV6-5 and J is TRBJ2-7; D possibly corresponds to TRBD1 (5 bases). Trimming took off 6 bases at V and 2 bases at J, with 17 bases between the two ends. The germline V gene encodes CDR1 MNHEY and CDR2 SVGAGI. The CDR3 sequence is 15 residues long. The CDR3 loop is CASRSRWQGPYEQYF. CDR3 DNA sequence: TGTGCCAGCAGATCTCGGTGGCAGGGCCCCTACGAGCAGTACTTC.

CDR3 region: CASRFEGLSYGYTF. The CDR3 region has the DNA TGTGCCAGCCGGTTCGAGGGACTGAGCTATGGCTACACCTTC. This chain joins TRBV28 and TRBJ1-2, with D possibly TRBD1 on 5 matching bases. The CDR3 loop spans 14 amino acids. Looked up from germline, CDR1 is MDHEN and CDR2 is SYDVKM. V lost 8 bases and J lost 4, with 17 bases in between.

This chain connects TRBV4-1 to TRBJ1-1; no clear D gene. V was trimmed by 5 bases and J by 1 base, leaving 8 bases between them. The CDR3 loop spans 13 amino acids. Per germline, CDR1 MGHRA and CDR2 YSYEKL. The CDR3 loop reads CASSVNRNTEAFF. The CDR3 DNA reads as TGCGCCAGCAGCGTGAACAGGAACACTGAAGCTTTCTTT.

The count of this clone is one. The chain is built from TRBV7-8 and TRBJ2-5, with D maybe TRBD1 (5 bases). V was cut by 1 base and J by 4 bases, with 16 bases left in between. The germline gives CDR1 SGHVS, CDR2 FQNEAQ. This CDR3 is 16 amino acids long. The CDR3 DNA follows: TGTGCCAGCAGCTTAGAGGGGATGTTGAGAGGAGAGACCCAGTACTTC. Translated, it gives CASSLEGMLRGETQYF.

The rearrangement links TRBV12-5 to TRBJ1-5; D is unclear. CDR1 and CDR2 (germline): LGHNT, FRNRAP. Trimming pared 1 base from V and 11 bases from J, leaving 9 bases between. The CDR3 consists of 12 residues. The DNA for the CDR3 is TGTGCTAGTGGTTTGGACGGCCTTACCCAGCATTTT. Its protein product is CASGLDGLTQHF.

V gene TRBV30 combines with J gene TRBJ1-4; a weak D match, TRBD1 (6 bases). The CDR3 totals 16 residues. Germline CDR1 GTSNPN, CDR2 SVGIG (reference sequence). Trimming shortened V by 5 bases and J by 0 bases, and 16 bases separated the two germline ends. CDR3 sequence reads: CAWGSGVPSTNEKLFF. In DNA, the CDR3 is TGTGCCTGGGGGTCAGGGGTGCCCTCAACTAATGAAAAACTGTTTTTT. The variable domain in full, completed from reference TRBV30 and TRBJ1-4, reads SQTIHQWPATLVQPVGSPLSLECTVEGTSNPNLYWYRQAAGRGLQLLFYSVGIGQISSEVPQNLSASRPQDRQFILSSKKLLLSDSGFYLCAWGSGVPSTNEKLFFGSGTQLSVL.

V usage is TRBV30 and J usage is TRBJ2-1; D not resolved. Germline CDR1 is GTSNPN and CDR2 is SVGIG (reference sequence). Trimming stripped 3 bases from V and 9 bases from J, with 15 bases between. This CDR3 comprises 13 residues. The DNA for the CDR3 is TGTGCCTGGAGGGCCCAGAGGCCCGGTGAGCAGTTCTTC. It yields the protein CAWRAQRPGEQFF.